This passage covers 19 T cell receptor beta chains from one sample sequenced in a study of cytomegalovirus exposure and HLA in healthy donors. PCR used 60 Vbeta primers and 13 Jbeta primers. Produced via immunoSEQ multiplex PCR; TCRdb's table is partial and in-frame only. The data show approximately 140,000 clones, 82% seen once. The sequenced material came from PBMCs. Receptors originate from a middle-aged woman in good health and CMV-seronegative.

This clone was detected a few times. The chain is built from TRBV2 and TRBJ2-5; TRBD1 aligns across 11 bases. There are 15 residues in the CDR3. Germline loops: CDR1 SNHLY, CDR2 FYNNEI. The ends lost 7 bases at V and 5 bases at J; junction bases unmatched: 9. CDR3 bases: TGTGCCAGCAACGGACAGGGGGCAGCTTGGGAGACCCAGTACTTC. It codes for CASNGQGAAWETQYF.

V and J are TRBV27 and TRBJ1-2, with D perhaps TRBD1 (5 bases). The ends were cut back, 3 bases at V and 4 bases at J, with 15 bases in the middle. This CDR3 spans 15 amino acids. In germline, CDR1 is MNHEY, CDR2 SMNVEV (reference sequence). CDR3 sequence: CASSLGGTLGYGYTF. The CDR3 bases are TGTGCCAGCAGTTTGGGAGGGACCCTGGGCTATGGCTACACCTTC.

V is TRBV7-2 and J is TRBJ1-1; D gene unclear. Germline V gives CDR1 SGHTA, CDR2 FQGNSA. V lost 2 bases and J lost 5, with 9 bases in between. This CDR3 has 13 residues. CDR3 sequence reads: CASSLSGVTEAFF. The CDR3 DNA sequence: TGTGCCAGCAGCTTATCCGGGGTTACTGAAGCTTTCTTT.

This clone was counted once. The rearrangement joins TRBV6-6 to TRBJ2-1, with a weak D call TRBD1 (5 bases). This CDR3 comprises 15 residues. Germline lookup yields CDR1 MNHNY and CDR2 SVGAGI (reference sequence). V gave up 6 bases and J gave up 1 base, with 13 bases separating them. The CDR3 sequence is CASSAQGFSYNEQFF. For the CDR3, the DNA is TGTGCCAGCAGCGCCCAGGGATTTTCCTACAATGAGCAGTTCTTC.

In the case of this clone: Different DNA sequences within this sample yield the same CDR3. In nucleotides, the CDR3 is TGTGCCAGCAGCTTAGCGAGAGAGACCCAGTACTTC. Residues: CASSLARETQYF. The chain employs TRBV7-2 and TRBJ2-5; no definite D call. Germline CDR1 SGHTA, CDR2 FQGNSA. V shed 0 bases and J shed 4 bases, with 3 bases lying between them. The CDR3 runs 12 residues. The full variable domain, rest sourced from reference TRBV7-2 and TRBJ2-5, is GAGVSQSPSNKVTEKGKDVELRCDPISGHTALYWYRQSLGQGLEFLIYFQGNSAPDKSGLPSDRFSAERTGGSVSTLTIQRTQQEDSAVYLCASSLARETQYFGPGTRLLVL.

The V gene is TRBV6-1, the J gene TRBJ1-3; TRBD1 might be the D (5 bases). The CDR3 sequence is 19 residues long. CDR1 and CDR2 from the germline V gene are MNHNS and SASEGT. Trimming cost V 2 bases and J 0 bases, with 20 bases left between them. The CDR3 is CASSELYLVAGGSGNTIYF. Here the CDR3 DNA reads TGTGCCAGCAGTGAATTATATCTCGTCGCCGGGGGCTCTGGAAACACCATATATTTT.

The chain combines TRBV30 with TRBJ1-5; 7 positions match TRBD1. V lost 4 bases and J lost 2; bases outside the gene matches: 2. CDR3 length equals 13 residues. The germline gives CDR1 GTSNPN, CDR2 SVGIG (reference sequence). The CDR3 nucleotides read TGTGCCTGGAACACAGGGGGCAATCAGCCCCAGCATTTT. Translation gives CAWNTGGNQPQHF.

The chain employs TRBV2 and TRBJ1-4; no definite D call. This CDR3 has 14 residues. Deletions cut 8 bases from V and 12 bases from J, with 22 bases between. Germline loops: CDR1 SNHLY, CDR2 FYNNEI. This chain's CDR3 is CASCVSQVHVELFF. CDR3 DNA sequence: TGTGCCAGCTGTGTGTCGCAGGTTCACGTAGAACTGTTTTTT.

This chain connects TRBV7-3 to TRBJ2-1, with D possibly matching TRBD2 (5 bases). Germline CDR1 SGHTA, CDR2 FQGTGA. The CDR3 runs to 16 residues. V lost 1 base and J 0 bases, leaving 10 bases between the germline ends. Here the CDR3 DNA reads TGTGCCAGCAGCTTAAGAGGCGGGCGCTCCTACAATGAGCAGTTCTTC. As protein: CASSLRGGRSYNEQFF.

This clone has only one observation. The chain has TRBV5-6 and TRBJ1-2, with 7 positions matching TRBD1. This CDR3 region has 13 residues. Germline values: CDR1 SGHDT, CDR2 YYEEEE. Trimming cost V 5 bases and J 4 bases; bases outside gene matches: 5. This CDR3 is CASSFDRAYGYTF. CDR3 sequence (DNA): TGTGCCAGCAGTTTTGACAGGGCCTATGGCTACACCTTC.

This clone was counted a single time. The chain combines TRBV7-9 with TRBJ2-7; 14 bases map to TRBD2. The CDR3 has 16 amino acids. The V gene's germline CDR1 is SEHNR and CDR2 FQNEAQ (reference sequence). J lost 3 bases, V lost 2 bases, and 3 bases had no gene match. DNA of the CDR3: TGTGCCAGCAGCTTAAGGGGACTAGCGGGGGTCTACGAGCAGTACTTC. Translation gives CASSLRGLAGVYEQYF.

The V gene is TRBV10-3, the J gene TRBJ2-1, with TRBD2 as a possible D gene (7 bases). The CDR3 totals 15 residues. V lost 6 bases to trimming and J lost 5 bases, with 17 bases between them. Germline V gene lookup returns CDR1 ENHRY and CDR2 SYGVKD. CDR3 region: CAIRDMNGGHNEQFF. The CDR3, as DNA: TGTGCCATCAGGGATATGAACGGGGGGCACAATGAGCAGTTCTTC.

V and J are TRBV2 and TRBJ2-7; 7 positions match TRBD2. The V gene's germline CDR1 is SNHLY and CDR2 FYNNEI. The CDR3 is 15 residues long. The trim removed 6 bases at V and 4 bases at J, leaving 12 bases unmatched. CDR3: CASSPERGGLYEQYF. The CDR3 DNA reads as TGTGCCAGCAGCCCCGAGCGGGGAGGGCTGTACGAGCAGTACTTC.

DNA for the CDR3: TGTGCCAGCAGCCCAGGTCAAGAAAGGGGATCGGCTGAAGCTTTCTTT. Encoded protein: CASSPGQERGSAEAFF. The chain is built from TRBV5-4 and TRBJ1-1, with D perhaps matching TRBD1 (5 bases). There are 16 residues in the CDR3. Germline V gene sequence: CDR1 SGHNT, CDR2 YYREEE (reference sequence). Deletions cut 4 bases from V and 6 bases from J, with 22 bases between.

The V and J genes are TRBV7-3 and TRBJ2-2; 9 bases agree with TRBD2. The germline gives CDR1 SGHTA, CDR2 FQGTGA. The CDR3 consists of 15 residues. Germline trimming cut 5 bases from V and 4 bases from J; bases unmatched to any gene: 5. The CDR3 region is CASSPGLAATGELFF. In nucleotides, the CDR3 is TGTGCCAGCAGCCCGGGACTAGCTGCCACCGGGGAGCTGTTTTTT.

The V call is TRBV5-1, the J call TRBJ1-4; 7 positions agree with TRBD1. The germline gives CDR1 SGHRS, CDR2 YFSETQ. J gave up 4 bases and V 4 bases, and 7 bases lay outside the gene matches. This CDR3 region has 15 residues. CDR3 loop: CASSLLTGDNEKLFF. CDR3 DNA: TGCGCCAGCAGCCTGCTCACAGGGGATAATGAAAAACTGTTTTTT.

CDR3 in amino acids: CASRSSGDGIEQFF. The CDR3, as DNA: TGTGCCAGCAGGTCTAGCGGGGACGGTATTGAGCAGTTCTTC. The chain couples TRBV28 to TRBJ2-1, with 9 bases fitting TRBD2. The V gene end was trimmed by 6 bases and the J gene end by 9 bases; junction bases not matched to a gene: 9. This CDR3 is built from 14 residues. Germline V lookup: CDR1 MDHEN, CDR2 SYDVKM.

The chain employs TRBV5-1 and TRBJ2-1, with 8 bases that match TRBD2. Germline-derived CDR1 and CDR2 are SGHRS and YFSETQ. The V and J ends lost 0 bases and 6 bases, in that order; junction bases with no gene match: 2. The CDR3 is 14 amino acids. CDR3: CASSLVAGSNEQFF. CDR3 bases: TGCGCCAGCAGCTTGGTAGCGGGATCCAATGAGCAGTTCTTC.

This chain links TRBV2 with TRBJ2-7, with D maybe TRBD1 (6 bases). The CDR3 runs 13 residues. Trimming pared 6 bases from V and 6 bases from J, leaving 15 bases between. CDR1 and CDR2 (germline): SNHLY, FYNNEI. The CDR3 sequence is CASSQLWDTEQYF. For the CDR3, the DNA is TGTGCCAGCAGCCAGCTCTGGGACACCGAGCAGTACTTC.